This T cell receptor (beta chain) was recorded in a study of response to subunit inactivated influenza vaccine. Study-level findings and limits: Authors suggested few new T cells are recruited by each seasonal influenza vaccination.

Each CDR3 protein gets one entry after TCRdb re-called the RT-PCR reads with MiXCR. The repertoire holds roughly 670,000 distinct CDR3 sequences, with 14% as singletons. About this clonotype itself: The antigen is undetermined.

The origin of this receptor is a man aged 45-65 years who received an inactivated influenza vaccine. Sequenced material: PBMCs from blood, taken 14 to 15 days before vaccination.

Here the CDR3 reads CAWSYGGAGSGELFF. DNA of the CDR3: TGTGCCTGGAGTTACGGGGGGGCCGGCTCCGGGGAGCTGTTTTTT. The chain couples TRBV30 to TRBJ2-2, with 8 positions matching TRBD2. In germline, CDR1 is GTSNPN, CDR2 SVGIG (reference sequence). V trimming: 2 bases; J trimming: 6 bases; junction bases outside the gene matches: 8. This CDR3 contains 15 residues.